This TCR beta chain was documented in a study of shared clonotypes between healthy human individuals. General study findings and limits: Limited genetic and exposure-history diversity came from having few donors. Rarefaction demonstrated incomplete sorted-subset sequencing despite large depth. Among the subsets, naive ones generally showed larger estimated richness than memory ones.

This CDR3 is built from 15 residues. V was clipped by 10 bases and J by 2 bases, with 20 bases between them. From germline, CDR1 is SGHAT and CDR2 FQNNGV. The method was immunoSEQ multiplex PCR; TCRdb's version includes in-frame clones alone and lacks a portion of them. The sample gives around 690,000 clones, roughly 91% of which show up once; less than 40% is in the top ten. For this clone: Its antigen is as yet unknown.

CD8 memory cells included CD45RO+ cells plus CCR7-negative CD45RA+ TemRA cells. Sequences were obtained from memory CD8+ T cells from PBMCs. Stated subset: CD45RO+ cells pooled with CCR7-negative TemRA cells. This chain joins TRBV11-2 and TRBJ2-5; D possibly corresponds to TRBD2 (6 bases). This TCR came from a man between 18 and 35 years old in good health. Some clones in this sample may be carry-over from other donors' samples. In DNA, the CDR3 is TGTGCCACTCAGAGGACCGTTAGCGGTCAAGAGACCCAGTACTTC. This gives the protein CATQRTVSGQETQYF.